This TCR beta chain is from a study of shared clonotypes between healthy human individuals. Germline V gene data show CDR1 as LNHDA and CDR2 as SQIVND (reference sequence). The CDR3 is made up of 13 amino acids. Germline trimming cut 5 bases from V and 9 bases from J; bases unmatched to any gene: 7. Worth noting for this clone: Its antigen is unknown.

The split of CD4+ cells yielded CD45RA+ naive and CD45RA-negative memory subsets. The authors' processing: From ImmunoSEQ came sequences covering only the junction and carrying no quality scores, so filtering differed. Method: immunoSEQ multiplex PCR; TCRdb's copy keeps in-frame clones and lacks some. The V and J calls and clone size are taken from that table; D and trimming were inferred from the DNA. Counted here are 850,000 to 1,100,000 clones, 60% to 80% occurring once; the ten biggest clones make up 0.89%. Overall study results and limits: Sampling was confined to blood; repertoires within tissues likely differ.

The chain is built from TRBV19 and TRBJ2-1; 7 positions match TRBD1. This sequence originates from a man between 18 and 35 years old in good health. Some clones in this sample may be carry-over from other donors' samples. What was sequenced was memory CD4+ T cells from PBMCs. Subset of the sample: CD45RA-negative fraction. In DNA, the CDR3 is TGTGCCAGTAGTCGACAGGGAGTAAGTGAGCAGTTCTTC. This gives the protein CASSRQGVSEQFF.